The sequence of this T cell receptor (beta chain) was determined in a study of human T cells and chemical hapten exposure. Study summary: Upper inner arm skin measuring roughly 2 cm by roughly 2 cm received 2% DPC for sensitization. TCR yield per sample varied, mainly due to pooled library volumes.

Study conclusions and caveats: Alopecia affected the donors, so their immune response may differ from healthy people's.

Indicated time point: patch test 1, 2 weeks after DPC sensitization. The treatment denotes: therapeutic diphenylcyclopropenone sensitization with weekly scalp DPC. Trimming took off 4 bases at V and 4 bases at J, with 7 bases between the two ends. Germline loops: CDR1 LNHDA, CDR2 SQIVND (reference sequence). The CDR3 consists of 12 residues. Library preparation tagged each individual cDNA molecule with a unique molecular identifier. TCRdb re-analysed the RACE reads in MiXCR, keeping a single row per CDR3 protein. Here the sample spans roughly 86,000 distinct CDR3 sequences, under 12% being singletons. This clonotype appeared a few times. Antigen unknown.

Source: whole blood, taken in connection with sensitization to the hapten diphenylcyclopropenone (DPC). This chain links TRBV19 with TRBJ1-2, with D maybe TRBD1 (5 bases). The receptor's source is a middle-aged man with alopecia areata. Some clones in this sample may be carry-over from other donors' samples. CDR3 sequence reads: CASSTQAYGYTF. CDR3 bases: TGTGCCAGTAGTACACAGGCCTATGGCTACACCTTC.